This TCR beta chain stems from a study of radiotherapy plus CTLA-4 blockade in lung cancer. Study information: Overall, roughly 17% of patients showed an objective response, while around 34% attained disease control. Whole-study findings and limits: An expansion of tumor-derived TCR clones occurred in blood after radiotherapy plus ipilimumab. Response was reportedly best predicted by early blood T cell clone dynamics, with interferon-beta.

To note about this clone: Its specificity is unknown.

The assay was immunoSEQ multiplex PCR, and TCRdb's table has in-frame clones only and misses some. The sample shows approximately 76,000 clones, about 79% of them seen only once. The TCR comes from a human donor with non-small cell lung cancer who had a partial response to radiotherapy plus ipilimumab. Some clones in this sample may be carry-over from other donors' samples. The source material was peripheral blood, sampled from a patient treated with radiotherapy plus ipilimumab.

CDR3 amino acids: CASSRTGNDNSPLHF. CDR3 sequence (DNA): TGTGCCAGCAGTAGGACAGGAAACGATAATTCACCCCTCCACTTT. The chain joins TRBV2 to TRBJ1-6; 7 bases align to TRBD1. The junction had 6 bases not matched to a gene; V was cut back by 5 bases and J by 5 bases. CDR1 and CDR2 (germline): SNHLY, FYNNEI. CDR3 length: 15 residues.